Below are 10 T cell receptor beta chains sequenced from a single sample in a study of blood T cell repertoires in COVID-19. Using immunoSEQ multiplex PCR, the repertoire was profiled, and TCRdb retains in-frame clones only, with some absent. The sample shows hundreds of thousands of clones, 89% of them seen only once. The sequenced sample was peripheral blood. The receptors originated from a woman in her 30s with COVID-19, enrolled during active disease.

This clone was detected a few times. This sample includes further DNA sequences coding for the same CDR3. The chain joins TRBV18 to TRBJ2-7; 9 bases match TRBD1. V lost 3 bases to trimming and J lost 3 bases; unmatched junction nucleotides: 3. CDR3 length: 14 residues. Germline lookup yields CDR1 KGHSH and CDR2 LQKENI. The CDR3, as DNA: TGTGCCAGCTCACCGGGGACAGGGAACTACGAGCAGTACTTC. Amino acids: CASSPGTGNYEQYF.

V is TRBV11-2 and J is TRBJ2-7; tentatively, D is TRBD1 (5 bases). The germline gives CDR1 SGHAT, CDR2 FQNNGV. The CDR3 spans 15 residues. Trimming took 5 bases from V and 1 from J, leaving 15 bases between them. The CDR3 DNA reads TGTGCCAGCAGCCCGCCGAAGGGGATATCCTACGAGCAGTACTTC. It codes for CASSPPKGISYEQYF.

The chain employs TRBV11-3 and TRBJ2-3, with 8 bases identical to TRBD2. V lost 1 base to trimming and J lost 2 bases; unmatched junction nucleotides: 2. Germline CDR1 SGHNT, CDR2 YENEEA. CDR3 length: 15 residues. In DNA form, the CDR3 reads TGTGCCAGCAGCTTAGCGGGGGGGTACACAGATACGCAGTATTTT. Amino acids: CASSLAGGYTDTQYF.

DNA for the CDR3: TGTGCCAGCAGCTCCTCCTCACTAGCGGGGGGGCCTTACGAGCAGTACTTC. It encodes CASSSSSLAGGPYEQYF. This chain joins TRBV5-4 and TRBJ2-7, with TRBD2 matching 13 bases. V shed 3 bases, J shed 4 bases, and the junction held 10 bases outside the gene matches. The CDR3 is made up of 17 amino acids. Germline lookup yields CDR1 SGHNT and CDR2 YYREEE (reference sequence).

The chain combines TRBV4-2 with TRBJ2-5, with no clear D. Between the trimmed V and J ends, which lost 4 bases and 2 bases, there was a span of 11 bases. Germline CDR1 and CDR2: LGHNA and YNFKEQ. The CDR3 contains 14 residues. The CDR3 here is CASSPSGPQETQYF. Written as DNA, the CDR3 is TGTGCCAGCAGCCCCTCGGGTCCACAAGAGACCCAGTACTTC.

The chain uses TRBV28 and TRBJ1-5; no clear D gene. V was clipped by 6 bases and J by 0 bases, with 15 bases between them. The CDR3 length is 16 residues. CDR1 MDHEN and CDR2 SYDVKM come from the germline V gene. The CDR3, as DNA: TGTGCCAGCAGGTCTTCGTTGGCTTATAGCAATCAGCCCCAGCATTTT. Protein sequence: CASRSSLAYSNQPQHF.

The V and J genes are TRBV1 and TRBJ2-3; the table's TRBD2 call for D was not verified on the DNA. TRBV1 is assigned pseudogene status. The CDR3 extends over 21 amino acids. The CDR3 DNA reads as TGCACCAGCAGCCAAGATAGGGGGAGGGATACTAGCGGGGGATACACAGATACGCAGTATTTT. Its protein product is CTSSQDRGRDTSGGYTDTQYF.

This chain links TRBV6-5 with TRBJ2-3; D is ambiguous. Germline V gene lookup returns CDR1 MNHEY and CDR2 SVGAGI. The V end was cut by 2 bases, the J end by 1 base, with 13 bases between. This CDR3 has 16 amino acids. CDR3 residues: CASSYEVTPRTDTQYF. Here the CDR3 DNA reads TGTGCCAGCAGTTACGAGGTGACCCCTCGCACAGATACGCAGTATTTT.

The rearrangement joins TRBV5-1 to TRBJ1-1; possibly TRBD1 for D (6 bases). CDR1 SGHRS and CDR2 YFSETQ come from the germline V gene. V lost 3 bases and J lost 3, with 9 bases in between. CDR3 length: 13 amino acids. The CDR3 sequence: CASSSGTYTEAFF. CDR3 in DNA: TGCGCCAGCAGCTCCGGGACATACACTGAAGCTTTCTTT. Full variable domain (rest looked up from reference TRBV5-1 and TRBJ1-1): KAGVTQTPRYLIKTRGQQVTLSCSPISGHRSVSWYQQTPGQGLQFLFEYFSETQRNKGNFPGRFSGRQFSNSRSEMNVSTLELGDSALYLCASSSGTYTEAFFGQGTRLTVV.

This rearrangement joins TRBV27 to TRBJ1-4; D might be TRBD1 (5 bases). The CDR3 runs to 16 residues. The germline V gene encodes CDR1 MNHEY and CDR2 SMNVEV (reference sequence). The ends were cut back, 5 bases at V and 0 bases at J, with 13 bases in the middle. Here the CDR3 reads CASSPDGGTTNEKLFF. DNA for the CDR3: TGTGCCAGCAGTCCGGACGGGGGGACAACTAATGAAAAACTGTTTTTT.